The clone carrying this T cell receptor beta chain has more than one count but fewer than ten. What it binds is unknown. This entry comes from a study of cytomegalovirus exposure and HLA in healthy donors. Study-wide results and caveats: Later analysis suggested links between common viral pathogens and several top significant clusters. Association of a missense DCLRE1C variant with TCR beta V- and J-gene trimming was reported in a later analysis. Serostatus for CMV was the only available immune exposure information. Most TCR sequences were rare, but some public TCRs occurred in many donors.

PCR used 60 Vbeta primers and 13 Jbeta primers. The assay was immunoSEQ multiplex PCR, and TCRdb's table has in-frame clones only and misses some. The sample yields over 250,000 clones, under 80% seen once. V gave up 0 bases and J gave up 12 bases; unmatched junction bases: 8. Germline values: CDR1 SEHNR, CDR2 FQNEAQ (reference sequence). The CDR3 has 15 residues. This TCR was recovered from a female donor in good health and CMV-seronegative. Sequenced sample: PBMCs. The rearrangement joins TRBV7-9 to TRBJ1-4; TRBD1 aligns across 9 bases. In DNA, the CDR3 is TGTGCCAGCAGCTTAGCCGGGACAGGGAGGATAGAACTGTTTTTT. Translation: CASSLAGTGRIELFF.